The source of this T cell receptor beta chain is a study of CD8 T cells in ankylosing spondylitis. Study-level findings and limits: It appeared that ankylosing spondylitis blood was characterized by a TCR beta motif of several highly homologous variants. It was reported that disease-linked clones were significantly enriched in matched ankylosing spondylitis synovial fluid.

Quantitative 5'-RACE with molecular barcodes generated TCR beta libraries. Each CDR3 protein gets one entry after TCRdb re-called the 5' RACE reads with MiXCR. The table includes about 200,000 distinct CDR3 sequences, under 30% detected once. Only a few counts were recorded for this clonotype. The antigen remains unidentified. Germline V lookup: CDR1 LGHNA, CDR2 YSLEER. V gave up 0 bases and J gave up 10 bases; unmatched junction bases: 13. This CDR3 has 16 amino acids. Source material: blood, either unsorted or a sorted T cell fraction (not recorded which). The V call is TRBV4-3, the J call TRBJ2-5; 8 bases are shared with TRBD2. The sequence derives from a male donor with ankylosing spondylitis or in good health (not recorded which). CDR3 in DNA: TGCGCCAGCAGCCAAGACGTTTTGGCGGGGGGCGGGGGCCAGTACTTC. Amino acid sequence: CASSQDVLAGGGGQYF.